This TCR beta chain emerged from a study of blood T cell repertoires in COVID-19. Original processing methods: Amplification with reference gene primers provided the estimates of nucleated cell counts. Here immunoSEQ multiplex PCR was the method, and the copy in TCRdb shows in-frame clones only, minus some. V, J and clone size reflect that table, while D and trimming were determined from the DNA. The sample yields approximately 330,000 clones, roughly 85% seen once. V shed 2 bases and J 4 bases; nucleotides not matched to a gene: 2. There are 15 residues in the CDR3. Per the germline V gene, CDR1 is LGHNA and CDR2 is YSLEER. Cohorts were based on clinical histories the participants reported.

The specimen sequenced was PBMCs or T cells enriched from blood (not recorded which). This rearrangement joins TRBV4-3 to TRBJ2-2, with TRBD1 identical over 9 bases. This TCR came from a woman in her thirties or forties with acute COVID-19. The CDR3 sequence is CASSQWDRATGELFF. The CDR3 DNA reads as TGCGCCAGCAGCCAATGGGACAGGGCCACCGGGGAGCTGTTTTTT.